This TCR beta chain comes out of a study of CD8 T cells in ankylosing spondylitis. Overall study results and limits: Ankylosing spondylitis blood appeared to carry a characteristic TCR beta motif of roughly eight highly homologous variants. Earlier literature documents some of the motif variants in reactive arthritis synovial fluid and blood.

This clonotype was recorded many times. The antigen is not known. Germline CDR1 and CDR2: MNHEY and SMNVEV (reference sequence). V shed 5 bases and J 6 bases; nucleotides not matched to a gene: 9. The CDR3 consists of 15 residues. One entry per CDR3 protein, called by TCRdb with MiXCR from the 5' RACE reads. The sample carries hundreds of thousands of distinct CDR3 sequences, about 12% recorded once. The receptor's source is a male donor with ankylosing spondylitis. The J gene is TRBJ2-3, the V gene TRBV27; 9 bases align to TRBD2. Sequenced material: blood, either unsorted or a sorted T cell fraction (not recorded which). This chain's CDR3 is CASSGGSGRLDTQYF. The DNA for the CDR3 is TGTGCCAGCAGTGGCGGTAGCGGGAGATTGGATACGCAGTATTTT.